This T cell receptor (beta chain) was recorded in a study of vaccination and CD4 T cells after COVID-19. Across the study: Overlapping spike pools from SARS-CoV-2 and HCoV-NL63, HCoV-OC43 and HCoV-229E served as culture stimuli.

This clonotype has a handful of counts. Its antigen remains unknown. Sequencing of DNA taken from cultured CD4+ T cells relied on the Oncomine TCR Beta short-read assay. TCRdb re-called the PCR reads with MiXCR, one entry per CDR3 protein. Of under 20,000 distinct CDR3 sequences listed, around 45% were seen once; the top ten hold 3%. Treatment defined: roughly 10-day PBMC culture with coronavirus spike peptide pools or control peptides (ViraFEST assay). Trimming took off 4 bases at V and 1 base at J, with 10 bases between the two ends. The CDR3 is made up of 15 amino acids. Germline assignment: CDR1 SGHAT and CDR2 FQNNGV.

The clonotype originates from a human donor who had recovered from COVID-19. The chain carries TRBV11-2 and TRBJ2-2; TRBD2 might be the D (6 bases). The specimen was CD4+ T cells from blood, cultured in vitro, collected after SARS-CoV-2 vaccination. DNA of the CDR3: TGTGCCAGCAGCTCCTCCGGGGGGAACACCGGGGAGCTGTTTTTT. It yields the protein CASSSSGGNTGELFF.